This TCR beta chain was sequenced during a study of blood T cell repertoires in COVID-19. The CDR3 length is 14 residues. The germline CDR1 and CDR2 sequences are SGHRS and YFSETQ. V lost 4 bases, J lost 10 bases, and 4 bases stayed unmatched. As processed by the authors: Estimates of nucleated cell counts were drawn from the amplification of reference gene primers. Profiling relied on immunoSEQ multiplex PCR, and the TCRdb table lists in-frame clones only, not all of them. That table supplies the V and J calls and clone size; D and trimming were determined from the DNA. The sample holds roughly 290,000 clones; 70% to 85% are singletons and the top ten take 0.87%. Details on this clone: In the same sample, other DNA sequences code for this CDR3.

This rearrangement joins TRBV5-1 to TRBJ1-6, with 11 bases that match TRBD1. Sequencing input: peripheral blood. The receptor's source is a human donor with COVID-19, enrolled during active disease. The donor label of this sample is uncertain. In DNA form, the CDR3 reads TGCGCCAGCAGCCTGGGACAGGGGGGATCACCCCTCCACTTT. Translation gives CASSLGQGGSPLHF.